This passage covers 27 T cell receptor beta chains from one sample sequenced in a study of shared clonotypes between healthy human individuals. The assay was immunoSEQ multiplex PCR, and TCRdb's table has in-frame clones only and misses some. The profile shows about 530,000 clones, 90% to 97% of them singletons. Source material: naive CD4+ T cells sorted from blood. The sample's subset: CD45RA+ positively selected. These receptors all come from a woman aged 25 to 39 in good health.

V gene TRBV10-3 combines with J gene TRBJ2-5; 8 bases match TRBD2. Germline assignment: CDR1 ENHRY and CDR2 SYGVKD. Trimming at V came to 0 bases and at J to 5 bases, leaving 11 bases not matched to a gene. There are 17 residues in the CDR3. CDR3 DNA: TGTGCCATCAGTGAGTCGGAAAAGCGGGAGATGTTTGAGACCCAGTACTTC. It codes for CAISESEKREMFETQYF.

CDR3 nucleotides: TGTGCCAGCACCCGGGACAGGGGTTATGTCAAGGTTGAGCAGTTCTTC. Translating it yields CASTRDRGYVKVEQFF. V usage is TRBV2 and J usage is TRBJ2-1; TRBD1 aligns across 10 bases. The V segment lost 7 bases and the J segment 9 bases; nucleotides outside the gene matches: 15. Germline lookup yields CDR1 SNHLY and CDR2 FYNNEI. This CDR3 is 16 amino acids long.

CDR3 in amino acids: CASTTAGSGANVLTF. The CDR3 DNA sequence: TGTGCCAGCACCACAGCGGGCTCTGGGGCCAACGTCCTGACTTTC. The V and J genes are TRBV6-6 and TRBJ2-6, with D perhaps TRBD2 (6 bases). V dropped 7 bases and J dropped 0 bases, with 10 bases sitting between them. Per the germline V gene, CDR1 is MNHNY and CDR2 is SVGAGI (reference sequence). The CDR3 loop spans 15 amino acids.

The chain joins TRBV5-1 to TRBJ1-1; D remains ambiguous. Germline V gives CDR1 SGHRS, CDR2 YFSETQ. This CDR3 region has 13 residues. V lost 4 bases to trimming and J lost 6 bases, with 13 bases between them. The chain's CDR3 is CASSPTSSSEAFF. The CDR3 DNA reads as TGCGCCAGCAGCCCGACTTCTTCCTCTGAAGCTTTCTTT.

The rearrangement uses TRBV6-6 and TRBJ1-5, with 8 bases that match TRBD1. In germline, CDR1 is MNHNY, CDR2 SVGAGI (reference sequence). J lost 0 bases, V lost 2 bases, and 3 bases had no gene match. The CDR3 is made up of 16 amino acids. The CDR3 DNA sequence: TGTGCCAGCAGTTACACCGACAGGGGTAGCAATCAGCCCCAGCATTTT. Its translation is CASSYTDRGSNQPQHF.

The V and J genes are TRBV28 and TRBJ2-7, with unresolved D. There are 14 residues in the CDR3. The V end lost 1 base, the J end lost 0 bases, and 7 bases lay between the germline ends. CDR1 is MDHEN and CDR2 is SYDVKM in the germline V gene. Here the CDR3 reads CASSLYELSYEQYF. CDR3 bases: TGTGCCAGCAGTTTATACGAGCTCTCCTACGAGCAGTACTTC.

As regards this clone: This sample includes further DNA sequences coding for the same CDR3. This sequence joins TRBV27 and TRBJ2-7, with D perhaps TRBD1 or TRBD2 (6 bases each). Trimming cost V 9 bases and J 6 bases, with 18 bases left between them. Germline V gene lookup returns CDR1 MNHEY and CDR2 SMNVEV (reference sequence). The CDR3 totals 13 residues. Written as DNA, the CDR3 is TGTGCCAGTAGGAGGGACATTGGGTCCGAGCAGTACTTC. Translating gives CASRRDIGSEQYF.

The chain joins TRBV27 to TRBJ2-6; TRBD1 might be the D (5 bases). CDR1 and CDR2 from the germline V gene are MNHEY and SMNVEV (reference sequence). V was pared by 3 bases and J by 2 bases, with 11 bases between. The CDR3 is made up of 16 amino acids. The CDR3 DNA is TGTGCCAGCAGTTTTACAGGTTTCCCTGGGGCCAACGTCCTGACTTTC. Translation gives CASSFTGFPGANVLTF.

This chain links TRBV2 with TRBJ2-4; either TRBD1 or TRBD2 may fit D (5 bases each). This CDR3 contains 21 residues. Germline V lookup: CDR1 SNHLY, CDR2 FYNNEI. V was clipped by 6 bases and J by 2 bases, with 32 bases between them. The DNA of the CDR3 is TGTGCCAGCAGCCAGAACTCGGGGACCCCGATTAAAGGAGGTCCCAAAAACATTCAGTACTTC. The encoded protein is CASSQNSGTPIKGGPKNIQYF.

The chain recombines TRBV2 with TRBJ1-5; D is undetermined. The V end lost 3 bases, the J end lost 4 bases, and 10 bases lay between the germline ends. Germline assignment: CDR1 SNHLY and CDR2 FYNNEI. The CDR3 length is 14 residues. In DNA, the CDR3 is TGTGCCAGCAGTGACTACCAGGTAAATCAGCCCCAGCATTTT. As protein: CASSDYQVNQPQHF.

V is TRBV21-1 and J is TRBJ2-1; the table's D call, TRBD1, has no DNA check behind it. TRBV21-1 is a listed pseudogene. The CDR3 runs to 15 residues. Here the CDR3 reads CASSKARTGYNEQFF. Written as DNA, the CDR3 is TGTGCCAGCAGCAAAGCCCGGACAGGTTACAATGAGCAGTTCTTC.

The rearrangement uses TRBV4-1 and TRBJ2-7; D might be TRBD2 (6 bases). Trimming pared 1 base from V and 2 bases from J, leaving 15 bases between. The V gene's germline CDR1 is MGHRA and CDR2 YSYEKL. The CDR3 runs 16 residues. The CDR3 nucleotides read TGCGCCAGCAGCCAAGGTCTCCTAGCGCCGACCTACGAGCAGTACTTC. Translation gives CASSQGLLAPTYEQYF.

About this clone: The same CDR3 arises from other DNA sequences in this sample as well. V and J are TRBV7-9 and TRBJ1-1, with a tentative D call TRBD1 (6 bases). Trimming stripped 3 bases from V and 3 bases from J, with 8 bases between. Germline V gives CDR1 SEHNR, CDR2 FQNEAQ (reference sequence). The CDR3 length is 13 residues. The CDR3 sequence is CASSLTGYTEAFF. Written as DNA, the CDR3 is TGTGCCAGCAGCTTGACAGGTTACACTGAAGCTTTCTTT.

DNA of the CDR3: TGTGCCAGCAGCTTGTCAGGACAGGTCGGTCTTGGGGCCAACGTCCTGACTTTC. The encoded protein is CASSLSGQVGLGANVLTF. This chain joins TRBV11-2 and TRBJ2-6; 7 nucleotides agree with TRBD1. CDR1 and CDR2 (germline): SGHAT, FQNNGV. The junction had 11 bases not matched to a gene; V was cut back by 3 bases and J by 3 bases. This CDR3 comprises 18 residues.

The J gene is TRBJ1-5, the V gene TRBV28, with D maybe TRBD1 (5 bases). V lost 7 bases to trimming and J lost 1 base, with 14 bases between them. This CDR3 spans 15 amino acids. CDR1 is MDHEN and CDR2 is SYDVKM in the germline V gene. CDR3 in amino acids: CASIGGWSSNQPQHF. The CDR3 nucleotides are TGTGCCAGCATCGGGGGGTGGTCGAGCAATCAGCCCCAGCATTTT.

This CDR3 is CAWSLRIEGYTF. Here the CDR3 DNA reads TGTGCCTGGAGTCTAAGAATAGAGGGCTACACCTTC. The chain carries TRBV30 and TRBJ1-2; no definite D call. Per germline, CDR1 GTSNPN and CDR2 SVGIG (reference sequence). The V end was cut by 2 bases, the J end by 8 bases, with 12 bases between. This CDR3 is 12 amino acids long.

This clone was counted between two and nine times. This chain joins TRBV28 and TRBJ1-3, with 9 bases matching TRBD1. Trimming at V came to 3 bases and at J to 4 bases, leaving 4 bases not matched to a gene. From germline, CDR1 is MDHEN and CDR2 SYDVKM. This CDR3 has 15 residues. CDR3 amino acids: CASSLGTGNGNTIYF. CDR3 DNA: TGTGCCAGCAGTTTGGGGACAGGGAACGGAAACACCATATATTTT.

V usage is TRBV19 and J usage is TRBJ2-7; D might be TRBD1 (6 bases). Germline V CDR1 and CDR2: LNHDA, SQIVND (reference sequence). V was shortened by 5 bases and J by 0 bases, with 14 bases between the two germline ends. CDR3 length equals 15 residues. The CDR3: CASSSQGISSYEQYF. The DNA of the CDR3 is TGTGCCAGTAGTTCTCAGGGGATCAGCTCCTACGAGCAGTACTTC.

The chain is built from TRBV28 and TRBJ2-1; 9 positions match TRBD1. This CDR3 is 17 amino acids long. The V gene end was trimmed by 6 bases and the J gene end by 0 bases; junction bases not matched to a gene: 9. Germline V gene lookup returns CDR1 MDHEN and CDR2 SYDVKM. The CDR3 DNA reads TGTGCCAGCAGCTCGTCGGGACAGGGCCTCTCCTACAATGAGCAGTTCTTC. Translated: CASSSSGQGLSYNEQFF.

V and J are TRBV19 and TRBJ2-1, with 10 positions matching TRBD2. The CDR3 runs to 19 residues. Germline lookup yields CDR1 LNHDA and CDR2 SQIVND (reference sequence). Trimming took 1 base from V and 9 from J; bases not matched to a gene: 18. CDR3 sequence: CASSIAGVLAGVRRGEQFF. CDR3 DNA sequence: TGTGCCAGTAGTATAGCAGGGGTCCTAGCGGGAGTCAGACGGGGTGAGCAGTTCTTC.

The chain combines TRBV7-9 with TRBJ2-7; tentatively, D is TRBD2 (5 bases). The CDR3 sequence is 14 residues long. Germline V CDR1 and CDR2: SEHNR, FQNEAQ (reference sequence). With 1 base removed from V and 2 bases from J, the gap between germline ends came to 9 bases. DNA of the CDR3: TGTGCCAGCAGCTTAGAGGGAGAAGCCTACGAGCAGTACTTC. Translating it yields CASSLEGEAYEQYF.

This chain links TRBV28 with TRBJ1-4; 8 nucleotides agree with TRBD1. Germline V CDR1 and CDR2: MDHEN, SYDVKM. The ends lost 3 bases at V and 0 bases at J; junction bases unmatched: 18. The CDR3 is made up of 21 amino acids. For the CDR3, the DNA is TGTGCCAGCAGTTTTTGGCGACTAATACGGACAGGGAGGACAACTAATGAAAAACTGTTTTTT. This sequence encodes CASSFWRLIRTGRTTNEKLFF.

The rearrangement joins TRBV18 to TRBJ1-3; the D is unclear. Trimming left V 4 bases short and J 2 bases short, with 18 bases between. The CDR3 totals 17 residues. Germline V gene lookup returns CDR1 KGHSH and CDR2 LQKENI. CDR3 region: CASSRGTVGFTGNTIYF. CDR3 coding DNA: TGTGCCAGCTCACGGGGAACCGTCGGGTTTACTGGAAACACCATATATTTT.

The chain recombines TRBV19 with TRBJ2-7, with D maybe TRBD2 (6 bases). The germline V gene has CDR1 LNHDA and CDR2 SQIVND (reference sequence). The V and J ends lost 3 bases and 5 bases respectively, with 14 bases between them. The CDR3 runs to 14 residues. The CDR3 loop reads CASSIGRGMDEQYF. The CDR3 nucleotides read TGTGCCAGTAGTATCGGACGCGGGATGGACGAGCAGTACTTC.

The chain recombines TRBV2 with TRBJ1-1; D is perhaps TRBD1 (5 bases). Trimming shortened V by 6 bases and J by 1 base, and 9 bases separated the two germline ends. There are 13 residues in the CDR3. The germline V gene has CDR1 SNHLY and CDR2 FYNNEI. Here the CDR3 reads CASRDMRNTEAFF. DNA for the CDR3: TGTGCCAGCAGGGACATGAGGAACACTGAAGCTTTCTTT.

The V and J genes are TRBV5-5 and TRBJ2-2, with 7 bases aligning to TRBD1. With V trimmed by 4 bases and J by 0 bases, 6 bases remained unmatched. CDR1 and CDR2 from the germline V gene are SGHKS and YYEKEE (reference sequence). This CDR3 has 16 residues. CDR3 protein: CASSPVGQPNTGELFF. The CDR3 DNA follows: TGTGCCAGCAGCCCCGTGGGACAGCCGAACACCGGGGAGCTGTTTTTT.

This chain connects TRBV5-8 to TRBJ2-2; the D is unclear. Germline CDR1 reads SGHTS; CDR2 reads YDEGEE. The germline V and J ends were trimmed by 1 base and 5 bases, with 6 bases remaining between them. The CDR3 totals 13 residues. The CDR3 nucleotides are TGTGCCAGCAGCTTGTTAAGGACCGGGGAGCTGTTTTTT. Its protein product is CASSLLRTGELFF.